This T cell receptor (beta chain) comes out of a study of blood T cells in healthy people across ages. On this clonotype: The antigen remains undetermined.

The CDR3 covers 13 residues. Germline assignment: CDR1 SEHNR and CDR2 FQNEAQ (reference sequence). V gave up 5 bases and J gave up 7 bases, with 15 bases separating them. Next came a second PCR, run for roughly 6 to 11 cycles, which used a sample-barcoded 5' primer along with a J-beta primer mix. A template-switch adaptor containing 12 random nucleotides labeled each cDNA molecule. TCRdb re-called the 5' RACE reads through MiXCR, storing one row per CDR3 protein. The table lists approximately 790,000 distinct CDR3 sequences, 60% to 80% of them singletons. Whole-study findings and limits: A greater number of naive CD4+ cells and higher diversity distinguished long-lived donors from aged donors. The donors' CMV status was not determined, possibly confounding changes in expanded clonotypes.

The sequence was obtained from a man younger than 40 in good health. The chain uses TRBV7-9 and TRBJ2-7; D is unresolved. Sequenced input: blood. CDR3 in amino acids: CASSPGRLREQYF. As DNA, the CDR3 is TGTGCCAGCAGCCCAGGACGGTTAAGGGAGCAGTACTTC.